Listed here are 12 T cell receptor beta chains from one sample, sequenced in a study of Tregs in tolerant kidney transplant recipients. Produced via immunoSEQ multiplex PCR; TCRdb's table is partial and in-frame only. This repertoire shows some 240,000 clones, more than 65% found once; its top ten account for less than 0.75%. The source material was CD4+ T cells from blood. The source is a human donor in good health.

The chain joins TRBV5-5 to TRBJ2-7, with 16 bases aligning to TRBD2. Germline V gene lookup returns CDR1 SGHKS and CDR2 YYEKEE (reference sequence). Germline trimming cut 4 bases from V and 7 bases from J; bases unmatched to any gene: 2. The CDR3 covers 14 residues. Here the CDR3 reads CASSEGLAGGEQYF. CDR3 nucleotides: TGTGCCAGCAGCGAGGGACTAGCGGGGGGGGAGCAGTACTTC.

V gene TRBV27 combines with J gene TRBJ2-7; tentative D call: TRBD1 (5 bases). CDR3 length: 15 amino acids. Trimming took off 5 bases at V and 0 bases at J, with 14 bases between the two ends. Germline values: CDR1 MNHEY, CDR2 SMNVEV (reference sequence). The CDR3 region is CASSVRTMSSYEQYF. CDR3 bases: TGTGCCAGCAGTGTGAGGACAATGAGCTCCTACGAGCAGTACTTC.

This sequence joins TRBV5-1 and TRBJ1-2; a possible D gene is TRBD1 (6 bases). Germline loops: CDR1 SGHRS, CDR2 YFSETQ. The V end was cut by 0 bases, the J end by 4 bases, with 13 bases between. CDR3 length: 15 amino acids. CDR3 protein: CASSLVLGAGYGYTF. The CDR3 region has the DNA TGCGCCAGCAGCTTGGTCTTGGGGGCTGGCTATGGCTACACCTTC.

This clone appeared a few times. The chain recombines TRBV14 with TRBJ2-3, with a tentative D call TRBD1 (6 bases). Germline V gives CDR1 SGHDN, CDR2 FVKESK. CDR3 size: 16 residues. Trimming took off 0 bases at V and 3 bases at J, with 13 bases between the two ends. The CDR3 DNA follows: TGTGCCAGCAGCCAAGACAGGGGAATATGGACAGATACGCAGTATTTT. This sequence encodes CASSQDRGIWTDTQYF.

The rearrangement links TRBV18 to TRBJ2-5; D perhaps matches TRBD1 (5 bases). CDR3 length: 13 residues. Between the trimmed V and J ends, which lost 3 bases and 4 bases, there was a span of 9 bases. CDR1 and CDR2 from the germline V gene are KGHSH and LQKENI. CDR3 DNA sequence: TGTGCCAGCTCACCGCGCAGGGCAGAGACCCAGTACTTC. Its protein product is CASSPRRAETQYF. Combining the CDR3 with reference TRBV18 and TRBJ2-5 gives the whole variable domain NAGVMQNPRHLVRRRGQEARLRCSPMKGHSHVYWYRQLPEEGLKFMVYLQKENIIDESGMPKERFSAEFPKEGPSILRIQQVVRGDSAAYFCASSPRRAETQYFGPGTRLLVL.

This clone was counted only a few times. V gene TRBV4-2 combines with J gene TRBJ2-7, with D possibly being TRBD1 (5 bases). This CDR3 is built from 16 residues. Germline values: CDR1 LGHNA, CDR2 YNFKEQ. V lost 0 bases to trimming and J lost 0 bases, with 12 bases between them. The CDR3 DNA follows: TGTGCCAGCAGCCAAGAAGTATTAGGGGTCTCCTACGAGCAGTACTTC. Translating it yields CASSQEVLGVSYEQYF.

The chain links TRBV10-3 to TRBJ1-2; D unresolved. Germline CDR1 is ENHRY and CDR2 is SYGVKD. This CDR3 spans 14 amino acids. Trimming took off 4 bases at V and 0 bases at J, with 9 bases between the two ends. The CDR3 nucleotides read TGTGCCATCAGTGGGGGAGTAGCTAACTATGGCTACACCTTC. Its protein is CAISGGVANYGYTF.

The gene calls are TRBV18 and TRBJ2-1; TRBD1 might be the D (5 bases). CDR1 is KGHSH, CDR2 LQKENI, per germline. Trimming removed 6 bases from V and 3 bases from J, with 9 bases in between. The CDR3 length is 13 residues. In nucleotides, the CDR3 is TGTGCCAGCTCGTCAGACAGCTACAATGAGCAGTTCTTC. Amino acids: CASSSDSYNEQFF.

This chain uses TRBV14 with TRBJ1-2; D is unresolved. CDR3 length: 16 residues. Germline V gene data show CDR1 as SGHDN and CDR2 as FVKESK. V gave up 2 bases and J gave up 0 bases, with 13 bases separating them. For the CDR3, the DNA is TGTGCCAGCAGCCAACTATTCGGGCGCTCTAACTATGGCTACACCTTC. Encoded protein: CASSQLFGRSNYGYTF.

This clone was counted a single time. The chain recombines TRBV18 with TRBJ1-2, with a weak D call TRBD1 (5 bases). Germline V gene sequence: CDR1 KGHSH, CDR2 LQKENI. Trimming pared 4 bases from V and 0 bases from J, leaving 12 bases between. CDR3 size: 15 residues. The CDR3 is CASSRGSRPNYGYTF. Here the CDR3 DNA reads TGTGCCAGCTCACGGGGGAGTAGACCTAACTATGGCTACACCTTC.

The V call is TRBV19, the J call TRBJ1-2, with a weak D call TRBD1 (6 bases). V lost 3 bases and J 2 bases, leaving 19 bases between the germline ends. The CDR3 consists of 17 residues. In germline, CDR1 is LNHDA, CDR2 SQIVND (reference sequence). CDR3 sequence: CASSMSVRGDVNYGYTF. The DNA of the CDR3 is TGTGCCAGTAGTATGAGTGTCAGGGGCGACGTAAACTATGGCTACACCTTC.

CDR3 sequence (DNA): TGTGCCAGCAGTCCGACTAGCGGGGGGGATACGCAGTATTTT. Translating it yields CASSPTSGGDTQYF. The J gene is TRBJ2-3, the V gene TRBV6-1, with 13 bases that match TRBD2. The V segment lost 5 bases and the J segment 6 bases; nucleotides outside the gene matches: 2. CDR3 length: 14 amino acids. The germline V gene has CDR1 MNHNS and CDR2 SASEGT.